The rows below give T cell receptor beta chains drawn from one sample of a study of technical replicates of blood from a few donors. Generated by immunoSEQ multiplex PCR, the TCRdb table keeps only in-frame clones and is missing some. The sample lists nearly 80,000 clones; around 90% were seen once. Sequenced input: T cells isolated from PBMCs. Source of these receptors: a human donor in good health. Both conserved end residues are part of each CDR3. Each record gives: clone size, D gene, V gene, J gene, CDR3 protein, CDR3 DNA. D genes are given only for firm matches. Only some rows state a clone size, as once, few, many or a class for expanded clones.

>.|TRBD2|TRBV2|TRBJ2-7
CASRVLAGGPYEQYF
TGTGCCAGCAGGGTACTAGCGGGGGGCCCATACGAGCAGTACTTC
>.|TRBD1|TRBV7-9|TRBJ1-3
CARGTGGPGNTIYF
TGTGCCAGAGGGACAGGGGGCCCTGGAAACACCATATATTTT
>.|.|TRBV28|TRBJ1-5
CASSLVQSNQPQHF
TGTGCCAGCAGTTTAGTACAGAGCAATCAGCCCCAGCATTTT
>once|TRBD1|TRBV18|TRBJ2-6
CASFAGTGKTGANVLTF
TGTGCCAGCTTCGCCGGGACAGGGAAGACAGGGGCCAACGTCCTGACTTTC
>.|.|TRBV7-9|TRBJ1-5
CASSWGGNSNQPQHF
TGTGCCAGCAGCTGGGGGGGAAATAGCAATCAGCCCCAGCATTTT
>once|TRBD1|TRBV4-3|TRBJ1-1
CASSQGVRGPAGTEAFF
TGCGCCAGCAGCCAAGGGGTCAGGGGGCCTGCGGGTACTGAAGCTTTCTTT
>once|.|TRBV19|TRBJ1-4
CASSTLGQGSNEKLFF
TGTGCCAGTAGTACCCTGGGCCAGGGCTCTAATGAAAAACTGTTTTTT
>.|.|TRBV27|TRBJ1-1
CARQGNTEAFF
TGTGCACGCCAGGGTAACACTGAAGCTTTCTTT
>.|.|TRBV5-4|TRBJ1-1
CASGEGNTEAFF
TGTGCCAGCGGAGAGGGGAACACTGAAGCTTTCTTT
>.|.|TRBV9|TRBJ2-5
CASSGDIQETQYF
TGTGCCAGCAGCGGGGACATCCAAGAGACCCAGTACTTC
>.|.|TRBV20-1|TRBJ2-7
CSGETSYEQYF
TGCAGTGGAGAGACTAGCTACGAGCAGTACTTC
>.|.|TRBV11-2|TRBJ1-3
CASSLSRGAGNTIYF
TGTGCCAGCAGCTTATCCAGGGGCGCTGGAAACACCATATATTTT
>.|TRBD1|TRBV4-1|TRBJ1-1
CASSRSSGQGYTEAFF
TGCGCCAGCAGCCGCAGCTCCGGACAGGGCTACACTGAAGCTTTCTTT
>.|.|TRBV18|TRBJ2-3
CASSPQQGFGTDTQYF
TGTGCCAGCTCACCCCAACAGGGTTTCGGCACAGATACGCAGTATTTT
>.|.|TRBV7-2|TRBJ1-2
CASSFWGADYGYTF
TGTGCCAGCAGCTTTTGGGGCGCGGACTATGGCTACACCTTC
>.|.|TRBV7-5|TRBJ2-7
CVRSSSRGRNYEQYF
TGTGTCAGAAGCTCCTCTCGAGGGAGGAACTACGAGCAGTACTTC
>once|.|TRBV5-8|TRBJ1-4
CASSLETASNEKLFF
TGTGCCAGCAGCTTGGAGACCGCTAGTAATGAAAAACTGTTTTTT
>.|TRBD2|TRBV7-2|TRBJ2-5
CASSLYGTRRETQYF
TGTGCCAGCAGCTTATATGGGACTAGAAGGGAGACCCAGTACTTC
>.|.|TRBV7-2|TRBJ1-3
CASSLSTGSGNTIYF
TGTGCCAGCAGCTTATCTACTGGCTCTGGAAACACCATATATTTT
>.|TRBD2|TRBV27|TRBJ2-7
CASSLAGAYEQYF
TGTGCCAGCAGTTTGGCGGGAGCCTACGAGCAGTACTTC
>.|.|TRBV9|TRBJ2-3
CASSPLLRPTDTQYF
TGTGCCAGCAGCCCCCTCTTGCGCCCAACAGATACGCAGTATTTT
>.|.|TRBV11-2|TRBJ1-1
CASSLLRVKNTEAFF
TGTGCCAGCAGCCTACTTCGCGTCAAGAACACTGAAGCTTTCTTT
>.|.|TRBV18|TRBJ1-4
CASSQRETNEKLFF
TGTGCCAGCTCACAGAGGGAGACTAATGAAAAACTGTTTTTT
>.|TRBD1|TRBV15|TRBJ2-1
CATSREGTGARGDEQFF
TGTGCCACCAGCAGGGAAGGTACAGGGGCGAGGGGAGATGAGCAGTTCTTC
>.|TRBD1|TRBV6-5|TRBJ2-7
CASTMTGFHEQYF
TGTGCCAGCACCATGACAGGGTTTCACGAGCAGTACTTC
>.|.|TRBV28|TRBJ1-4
CASSFGGTNEKLFF
TGTGCCAGCAGTTTCGGAGGGACTAATGAAAAACTGTTTTTT
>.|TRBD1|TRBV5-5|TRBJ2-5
CASRRGGQGQETQYF
TGTGCCAGTCGTCGGGGAGGACAGGGTCAAGAGACCCAGTACTTC
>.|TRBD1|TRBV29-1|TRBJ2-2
CSVGTGTNTGELFF
TGCAGCGTTGGGACAGGGACGAACACCGGGGAGCTGTTTTTT
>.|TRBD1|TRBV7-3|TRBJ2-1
CASSLTGGNEQFF
TGTGCCAGCAGCTTGACAGGGGGAAATGAGCAGTTCTTC
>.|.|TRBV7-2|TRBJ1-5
CASSLASTVFSNQPQHF
TGTGCCAGCAGCTTAGCTTCGACAGTATTTAGCAATCAGCCCCAGCATTTT
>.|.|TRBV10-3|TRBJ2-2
CAISESHSYTGELFF
TGTGCCATCAGTGAGTCCCACAGCTACACCGGGGAGCTGTTTTTT
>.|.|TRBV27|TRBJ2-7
CASSFTGRVYYEQYF
TGTGCCAGCAGTTTCACAGGAAGAGTGTACTACGAGCAGTACTTC
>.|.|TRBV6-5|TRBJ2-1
CASSWANEQFF
TGTGCCAGCAGTTGGGCAAATGAGCAGTTCTTC
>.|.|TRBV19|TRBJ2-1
CASSLGMEVLQFF
TGTGCCAGTAGCCTGGGGATGGAGGTCTTGCAGTTCTTC
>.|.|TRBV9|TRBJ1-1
CASSPGFRVVNTEAFF
TGTGCCAGCAGCCCCGGTTTCAGGGTAGTGAACACTGAAGCTTTCTTT
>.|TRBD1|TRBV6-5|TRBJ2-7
CASLGTGSYEQYF
TGTGCCAGCCTTGGGACAGGGTCTTACGAGCAGTACTTC